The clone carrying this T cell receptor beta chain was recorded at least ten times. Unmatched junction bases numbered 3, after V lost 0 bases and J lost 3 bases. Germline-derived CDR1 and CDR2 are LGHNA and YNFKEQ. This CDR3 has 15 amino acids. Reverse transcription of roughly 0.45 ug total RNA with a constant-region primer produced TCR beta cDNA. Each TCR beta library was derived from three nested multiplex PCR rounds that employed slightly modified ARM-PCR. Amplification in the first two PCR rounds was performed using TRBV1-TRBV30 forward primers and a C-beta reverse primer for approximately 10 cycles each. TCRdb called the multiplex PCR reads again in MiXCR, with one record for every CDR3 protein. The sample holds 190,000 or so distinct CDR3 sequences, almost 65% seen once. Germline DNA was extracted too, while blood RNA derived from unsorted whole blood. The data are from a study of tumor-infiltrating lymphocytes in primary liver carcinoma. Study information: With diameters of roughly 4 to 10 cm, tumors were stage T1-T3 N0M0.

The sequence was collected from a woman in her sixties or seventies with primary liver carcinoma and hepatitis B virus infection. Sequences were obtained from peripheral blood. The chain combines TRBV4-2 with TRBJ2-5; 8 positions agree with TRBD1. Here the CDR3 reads CASSQDPDREETQYF. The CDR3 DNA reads TGTGCCAGCAGCCAAGATCCGGACAGGGAAGAGACCCAGTACTTC.